This entry lists 32 T cell receptor beta chains sequenced from one sample in a study of untreated major depressive disorder. Study-wide results and limits: Compared with controls, depressed patients showed more TRBV05-01 (Vbeta 5.1) usage in CD4+ T cells.

These receptors lack a known antigen. Method: immunoSEQ multiplex PCR; TCRdb's copy keeps in-frame clones and lacks some. The top ten hold 0.5% to 0.7% of the sample, which has about 19,000 clones, roughly 90% seen once. The sequenced material came from CD4+ T cells from PBMCs. These receptors originate from a woman aged 40-49 years with major depressive disorder.

The chain combines TRBV5-1 with TRBJ2-3; the match to TRBD2 covers 7 bases. The CDR3 is 15 residues long. With 1 base clipped from V and 2 bases from J, the junction kept 4 bases outside the gene matches. Germline V gene sequence: CDR1 SGHRS, CDR2 YFSETQ. The CDR3, as DNA: TGCGCCAGCAGCTTGAGAGCGGGGCTCACAGATACGCAGTATTTT. It encodes CASSLRAGLTDTQYF.

This chain joins TRBV7-3 and TRBJ2-1; 7 bases agree with TRBD1. Germline V gene data show CDR1 as SGHTA and CDR2 as FQGTGA. V lost 5 bases, J lost 4 bases, and 5 bases stayed unmatched. This CDR3 spans 14 amino acids. The CDR3 spells CASSPTGWYNEQFF. The DNA for the CDR3 is TGTGCCAGCAGCCCGACAGGGTGGTACAATGAGCAGTTCTTC. Together with reference TRBV7-3 and TRBJ2-1, the CDR3 gives the full variable domain: GAGVSQTPSNKVTEKGKYVELRCDPISGHTALYWYRQSLGQGPEFLIYFQGTGAADDSGLPNDRFFAVRPEGSVSTLKIQRTERGDSAVYLCASSPTGWYNEQFFGPGTRLTVL.

The chain couples TRBV27 to TRBJ2-7; TRBD2 agrees at 7 bases. The germline V gene has CDR1 MNHEY and CDR2 SMNVEV (reference sequence). V was clipped by 3 bases and J by 0 bases; unmatched bases: 5. This CDR3 contains 15 residues. This CDR3 is CASSFWGGTSYEQYF. CDR3 coding DNA: TGTGCCAGCAGTTTTTGGGGGGGGACCTCCTACGAGCAGTACTTC.

The chain carries TRBV9 and TRBJ1-1; D unclear. CDR1 is SGDLS, CDR2 YYNGEE, per germline. The CDR3 is 16 residues long. Trimming pared 2 bases from V and 4 bases from J, leaving 18 bases between. DNA of the CDR3: TGTGCCAGCAGCGTTGGAGCATCCATGGGGAGCACTGAAGCTTTCTTT. Translating gives CASSVGASMGSTEAFF.

The chain links TRBV30 to TRBJ2-3; 7 bases agree with TRBD1. The CDR3 sequence is 13 residues long. Germline V gene data show CDR1 as GTSNPN and CDR2 as SVGIG (reference sequence). V lost 4 bases and J lost 4; bases outside the gene matches: 5. CDR3 nucleotides: TGTGCCTGGACGACAGGGCTCCCAGATACGCAGTATTTT. Protein sequence: CAWTTGLPDTQYF.

The chain links TRBV2 to TRBJ2-5; D not certain. The germline V gene has CDR1 SNHLY and CDR2 FYNNEI. Trimming took off 5 bases at V and 1 base at J, with 5 bases between the two ends. The CDR3 is 12 amino acids. The CDR3 region has the DNA TGTGCCAGCAGTTATATCCAAGAGACCCAGTACTTC. This gives the protein CASSYIQETQYF.

The genes are TRBV9 and TRBJ1-2, with 8 bases that match TRBD1. The CDR3 has 13 residues. Germline-derived CDR1 and CDR2 are SGDLS and YYNGEE. With 2 bases clipped from V and 5 bases from J, the junction kept 2 bases outside the gene matches. DNA of the CDR3: TGTGCCAGCAGCGTGGGGGACAGGTATGGCTACACCTTC. This gives the protein CASSVGDRYGYTF.

The gene calls are TRBV27 and TRBJ2-2; D is unclear. Trimming shortened V by 4 bases and J by 3 bases, and 3 bases separated the two germline ends. The CDR3 is 12 residues long. Germline lookup yields CDR1 MNHEY and CDR2 SMNVEV (reference sequence). The CDR3 region is CASSSYTGELFF. Written as DNA, the CDR3 is TGTGCCAGCAGTTCATACACCGGGGAGCTGTTTTTT.

The chain joins TRBV7-6 to TRBJ2-7; no firm D call. The CDR3 runs to 16 residues. Germline values: CDR1 SGHVS, CDR2 FNYEAQ. V dropped 1 base and J dropped 1 base, with 14 bases sitting between them. The CDR3 DNA reads as TGTGCCAGCAGCTTAGGTCACGATCAAAATTCCTACGAGCAGTACTTC. The encoded protein is CASSLGHDQNSYEQYF.

V gene TRBV25-1 combines with J gene TRBJ1-2; D may be TRBD1 (6 bases). The CDR3 has 13 amino acids. Looked up from germline, CDR1 is MGHDK and CDR2 is SYGVNS. Deletions cut 3 bases from V and 12 bases from J, with 17 bases between. Written as DNA, the CDR3 is TGTGCCAGCAGTGACCTGGACAGCTCCGGCCACACCTTC. The encoded protein is CASSDLDSSGHTF.

The chain links TRBV5-6 to TRBJ1-2; possibly TRBD1 for D (5 bases). Germline V gene lookup returns CDR1 SGHDT and CDR2 YYEEEE. This CDR3 contains 16 residues. Trimming removed 6 bases from V and 4 bases from J, with 22 bases in between. CDR3 nucleotides: TGTGCCAGCACCAAGACGGGGCAGCCTTCCTTCTATGGCTACACCTTC. This sequence encodes CASTKTGQPSFYGYTF.

This clone has a single count. The CDR3 bases are TGTGCCAGCTCTCCTTTAGGACAGGGTTTGGACAATGAGCAGTTCTTC. Translating it yields CASSPLGQGLDNEQFF. The chain carries TRBV18 and TRBJ2-1; 8 bases fit TRBD1. The J segment lost 5 bases and the V segment lost 6 bases, leaving 12 bases of the junction unmatched. The CDR3 extends over 16 amino acids. Looked up from germline, CDR1 is KGHSH and CDR2 is LQKENI.

This chain links TRBV20-1 with TRBJ2-5; D unclear. The germline gives CDR1 DFQATT, CDR2 SNEGSKA (reference sequence). CDR3 length: 10 residues. Between the trimmed V and J ends, which lost 3 bases and 2 bases, there was a span of 1 base. The CDR3 here is CSASQETQYF. The CDR3 DNA follows: TGCAGTGCTAGTCAAGAGACCCAGTACTTC.

In its sample, this clone was seen once. The chain uses TRBV6-5 and TRBJ1-2; D might be TRBD1 (5 bases). Trimming took off 0 bases at V and 3 bases at J, with 8 bases between the two ends. CDR3 length: 14 residues. Germline values: CDR1 MNHEY, CDR2 SVGAGI. The CDR3 DNA is TGTGCCAGCAGTTACTCTGGAGGGGACTATGGCTACACCTTC. Protein product: CASSYSGGDYGYTF.

The chain joins TRBV5-1 to TRBJ2-7; the D gene is possibly TRBD2 (6 bases). The CDR3 covers 14 residues. The germline gives CDR1 SGHRS, CDR2 YFSETQ. With 5 bases removed from V and 6 bases from J, the gap between germline ends came to 18 bases. The CDR3 DNA sequence: TGCGCCAGCAGTCCTTTAAGCGGGCTGGGCGAGCAGTACTTC. Residues: CASSPLSGLGEQYF.

The chain employs TRBV6-1 and TRBJ2-1; 9 bases agree with TRBD1. CDR3 length: 16 residues. CDR1 MNHNS and CDR2 SASEGT come from the germline V gene. With V trimmed by 1 base and J by 9 bases, 10 bases remained unmatched. CDR3 in DNA: TGTGCCAGCAGTGAAGATGGGACAGGGAGTTTCTCTGAGCAGTTCTTC. Its protein product is CASSEDGTGSFSEQFF.

The V and J genes are TRBV2 and TRBJ2-2, with 13 bases aligning to TRBD2. The germline V gene has CDR1 SNHLY and CDR2 FYNNEI. Unmatched junction bases numbered 7, after V lost 6 bases and J lost 6 bases. CDR3 size: 16 residues. DNA of the CDR3: TGTGCCAGCAGCTTGAGACTAGCGGGAGGAGCCGGGGAGCTGTTTTTT. It codes for CASSLRLAGGAGELFF.

The V call is TRBV10-3, the J call TRBJ2-3; D gene unclear. V was cut by 4 bases and J by 4 bases, with 9 bases left in between. From germline, CDR1 is ENHRY and CDR2 SYGVKD. This CDR3 has 13 amino acids. As DNA, the CDR3 is TGTGCCATCAGTGGGGCGCAGGCAGATACGCAGTATTTT. It is translated as CAISGAQADTQYF.

This clone was seen a single time. The CDR3 sequence: CASSYGTPPSRQYF. The CDR3 DNA sequence: TGTGCCAGCAGCTACGGGACACCACCCTCTAGGCAGTACTTC. The rearrangement links TRBV14 to TRBJ2-7; possibly TRBD1 for D (6 bases). The germline V gene encodes CDR1 SGHDN and CDR2 FVKESK. With 5 bases removed from V and 9 bases from J, the gap between germline ends came to 20 bases. The CDR3 is 14 residues long.

The chain has TRBV4-1 and TRBJ2-3; D call uncertain. V gave up 1 base and J gave up 2 bases, with 13 bases separating them. The CDR3 has 16 residues. CDR1 is MGHRA, CDR2 YSYEKL, per germline. The CDR3 DNA sequence: TGCGCCAGCAGCCAAGTGAATATGGGCTTCACAGATACGCAGTATTTT. It encodes CASSQVNMGFTDTQYF.

CDR3 protein: CASSLVLAGGQETQYF. DNA of the CDR3: TGCGCCAGCAGCTTGGTACTAGCGGGGGGGCAAGAGACCCAGTACTTC. This chain joins TRBV5-1 and TRBJ2-5; 13 nucleotides agree with TRBD2. The trim removed 0 bases at V and 2 bases at J, leaving 1 base unmatched. The V gene's germline CDR1 is SGHRS and CDR2 YFSETQ. The CDR3 contains 16 residues.

The chain joins TRBV6-6 to TRBJ2-3, with unresolved D. The germline V and J ends were trimmed by 10 bases and 6 bases, with 8 bases remaining between them. CDR3 size: 10 residues. CDR1 is MNHNY and CDR2 is SVGAGI in the germline V gene (reference sequence). Here the CDR3 DNA reads TGTGCCACGGCCCGGGATACGCAGTATTTT. Its translation is CATARDTQYF.

This chain joins TRBV29-1 and TRBJ1-4; the D gene is possibly TRBD1 (6 bases). CDR1 SQVTM and CDR2 ANQGSEA come from the germline V gene. The ends were cut back, 4 bases at V and 0 bases at J, with 12 bases in the middle. This CDR3 is built from 15 residues. The CDR3 protein is CSVGGRRTTNEKLFF. CDR3 DNA sequence: TGCAGCGTTGGGGGGCGGCGCACAACTAATGAAAAACTGTTTTTT.

The rearrangement links TRBV7-8 to TRBJ1-4; D gene ambiguous. Per germline, CDR1 SGHVS and CDR2 FQNEAQ. Trimming stripped 2 bases from V and 5 bases from J, with 9 bases between. CDR3 length: 14 amino acids. The CDR3 region is CASSLISSNEKLFF. In DNA, the CDR3 is TGTGCCAGCAGCTTAATAAGTTCGAATGAAAAACTGTTTTTT.

This chain joins TRBV6-6 and TRBJ2-2, with D maybe TRBD1 (5 bases). The CDR3 runs 16 residues. The V gene's germline CDR1 is MNHNY and CDR2 SVGAGI (reference sequence). Trimming shortened V by 6 bases and J by 2 bases, and 16 bases separated the two germline ends. DNA for the CDR3: TGTGCCAGCAGCCTCCAGGGAATCACCAACACCGGGGAGCTGTTTTTT. Its translation: CASSLQGITNTGELFF.

The chain recombines TRBV18 with TRBJ1-1; D is undetermined. Per the germline V gene, CDR1 is KGHSH and CDR2 is LQKENI. The CDR3 is 15 residues long. V lost 0 bases and J lost 5, with 13 bases in between. The CDR3 is CASSPPSTPTTEAFF. In nucleotides, the CDR3 is TGTGCCAGCTCACCACCGTCCACCCCTACGACTGAAGCTTTCTTT.

This chain links TRBV7-3 with TRBJ1-1; possible D gene TRBD1, 5 bases. CDR3 length: 13 amino acids. Germline V gives CDR1 SGHTA, CDR2 FQGTGA. The germline V and J ends were trimmed by 4 bases and 5 bases, with 11 bases remaining between them. This CDR3 is CASSSQGKTEAFF. DNA for the CDR3: TGTGCCAGCAGCTCCCAGGGAAAAACTGAAGCTTTCTTT.

In this sample, this clone turned up once. The chain combines TRBV19 with TRBJ2-1; the match to TRBD2 covers 12 bases. V was clipped by 6 bases and J by 4 bases; unmatched bases: 4. The CDR3 runs 15 residues. CDR1 is LNHDA and CDR2 is SQIVND in the germline V gene (reference sequence). For the CDR3, the DNA is TGTGCCAGTAGCACTAGCGGGAGGACGTACAATGAGCAGTTCTTC. Its protein is CASSTSGRTYNEQFF.

The rearrangement joins TRBV6-1 to TRBJ1-4; a weak D match, TRBD1 (5 bases). The CDR3 spans 14 residues. Looked up from germline, CDR1 is MNHNS and CDR2 is SASEGT. V shed 3 bases and J shed 3 bases, with 8 bases lying between them. The CDR3 DNA reads as TGTGCCAGCAGTGAGGGGGGGGCTAATGAAAAACTGTTTTTT. It specifies CASSEGGANEKLFF.

V gene TRBV6-1 combines with J gene TRBJ1-4, with 7 bases lining up with TRBD1. The CDR3 is made up of 12 amino acids. V dropped 8 bases and J dropped 5; count of bases not matched to a gene: 2. Germline values: CDR1 MNHNS, CDR2 SASEGT. CDR3 sequence reads: CASSQGNEKLFF. The CDR3 DNA reads as TGTGCCAGCTCACAGGGGAATGAAAAACTGTTTTTT.

The chain employs TRBV2 and TRBJ1-5, with unresolved D. The CDR3 runs 14 residues. Germline CDR1 is SNHLY and CDR2 is FYNNEI. With 5 bases removed from V and 1 base from J, the gap between germline ends came to 9 bases. CDR3 protein: CASSLGLSNQPQHF. The CDR3 nucleotides are TGTGCCAGCAGTCTAGGACTCAGCAATCAGCCCCAGCATTTT.

The chain is built from TRBV5-1 and TRBJ1-4, with D unclear. Germline V gives CDR1 SGHRS, CDR2 YFSETQ. The CDR3 spans 14 residues. V was cut by 0 bases and J by 8 bases, with 11 bases left in between. CDR3 DNA sequence: TGCGCCAGCAGCTTGGCACAGTGGGGAGAAAAACTGTTTTTT. It is translated as CASSLAQWGEKLFF.